This TCR beta chain was profiled in a study of blood T cell repertoires in COVID-19. Study-wide context: Some COVID-19 samples were acute and others convalescent; all came from the United States, Italy and Spain. The analysed material was cDNA or gDNA that came from T cells, B-cell-depleted T cells, or PBMCs.

In the original workflow: The authors estimated nucleated cell counts from reference gene primer amplification. Clones were read by immunoSEQ multiplex PCR, and TCRdb kept only the in-frame ones, dropping some. V and J calls and clone size are as listed in that table; D and trimming were resolved from the DNA. The sample yields 250,000 or so clones, around 87% seen once. In Seattle, patients joined the study during active infection and were tracked longitudinally. The source of this sequence is an older woman with COVID-19, enrolled during active disease. The sequenced material came from peripheral blood.

CDR3 nucleotides: TGTGCCAGCAGCTTGGTGGGGGGCCAAGAGACCCAGTACTTC. It is translated as CASSLVGGQETQYF. The chain employs TRBV5-4 and TRBJ2-5; D might be TRBD2 (6 bases). In germline, CDR1 is SGHNT, CDR2 YYREEE (reference sequence). The CDR3 sequence is 14 residues long. Trimming pared 0 bases from V and 1 base from J, leaving 7 bases between.